The 9 T cell receptor beta chains presented below share a single source sample, sequenced in a study of B cell selection in AIRE deficiency. The sorted conventional CD4 T cells were gated as CD4+CD127+. Only in-frame clones appear in the TCRdb table, and some are missing; sequencing was by immunoSEQ multiplex PCR. The table includes 21,000 or so clones, about 96% detected once. Sequenced: conventional CD4+ T cells sorted from PBMCs. The receptor source for this set is a human donor with AIRE deficiency.

V is TRBV19 and J is TRBJ2-5, with TRBD1 matching over 9 bases. The CDR3 extends over 15 amino acids. The trim removed 6 bases at V and 6 bases at J, leaving 11 bases unmatched. CDR1 LNHDA and CDR2 SQIVND come from the germline V gene (reference sequence). CDR3 region: CASSLRDREKKTQYF. Written as DNA, the CDR3 is TGTGCCAGTAGCCTCCGGGACAGGGAAAAAAAGACCCAGTACTTC.

CDR3 nucleotides: TGTGCCAGCAGCCCCCGTGTATCTGGCACAGATACGCAGTATTTT. Encoded protein: CASSPRVSGTDTQYF. The genes are TRBV5-4 and TRBJ2-3; D unclear. The CDR3 totals 15 residues. CDR1 SGHNT and CDR2 YYREEE come from the germline V gene (reference sequence). V was pared by 4 bases and J by 1 base, with 13 bases between.

This chain joins TRBV6-5 and TRBJ1-5; the D gene is possibly TRBD1 (6 bases). With 6 bases removed from V and 7 bases from J, the gap between germline ends came to 13 bases. The germline CDR1 and CDR2 sequences are MNHEY and SVGAGI. The CDR3 has 13 residues. CDR3 loop: CASSIQGRQPQHF. The CDR3 nucleotides read TGTGCCAGCAGCATACAGGGCCGGCAGCCCCAGCATTTT.

This chain links TRBV5-6 with TRBJ2-2, with D maybe TRBD2 (6 bases). Trimming pared 7 bases from V and 5 bases from J, leaving 18 bases between. The germline V gene has CDR1 SGHDT and CDR2 YYEEEE. The CDR3 has 15 amino acids. The CDR3 coding sequence is TGTGCCAGCCTCATCGGCGGGGAAGGGACCGGGGAGCTGTTTTTT. It encodes CASLIGGEGTGELFF.

This clone was observed once. This chain links TRBV7-8 with TRBJ2-1, with D uncertain. Germline loops: CDR1 SGHVS, CDR2 FQNEAQ. V lost 2 bases to trimming and J lost 0 bases, with 11 bases between them. CDR3 length equals 16 residues. The CDR3, as DNA: TGTGCCAGCAGCTTAAAGAACCCTAGCTCCTACAATGAGCAGTTCTTC. Translated, it gives CASSLKNPSSYNEQFF.

The rearrangement joins TRBV4-2 to TRBJ1-4, with D perhaps matching TRBD1 (6 bases). From germline, CDR1 is LGHNA and CDR2 YNFKEQ. The length of the CDR3 is 16 residues. V shed 3 bases and J shed 3 bases, with 14 bases lying between them. The DNA for the CDR3 is TGTGCCAGCAGCCAGGTATCGGGGGCTTCTAATGAAAAACTGTTTTTT. The encoded protein is CASSQVSGASNEKLFF.

V usage is TRBV4-2 and J usage is TRBJ2-3, with 7 bases that match TRBD2. Trimming at V came to 3 bases and at J to 2 bases, leaving 5 bases not matched to a gene. The CDR3 is 15 amino acids. Germline lookup yields CDR1 LGHNA and CDR2 YNFKEQ. CDR3 bases: TGTGCCAGCAGCCAGGCTAGCGGTTCCACAGATACGCAGTATTTT. Protein product: CASSQASGSTDTQYF.

The chain joins TRBV4-3 to TRBJ1-3, with D maybe TRBD1 (5 bases). V lost 1 base to trimming and J lost 1 base, with 14 bases between them. The V gene's germline CDR1 is LGHNA and CDR2 YSLEER. The CDR3 has 17 amino acids. The CDR3 is CASSQAARGISGNTIYF. The DNA of the CDR3 is TGCGCCAGCAGCCAAGCAGCTAGGGGAATATCTGGAAACACCATATATTTT.

The chain employs TRBV5-1 and TRBJ2-7, with TRBD1 matching 10 bases. In germline, CDR1 is SGHRS, CDR2 YFSETQ. With V trimmed by 2 bases and J by 2 bases, 1 base remained unmatched. There are 14 residues in the CDR3. CDR3 DNA sequence: TGCGCCAGCAGCTTAGGGACAGGGGCCTACGAGCAGTACTTC. It encodes CASSLGTGAYEQYF.